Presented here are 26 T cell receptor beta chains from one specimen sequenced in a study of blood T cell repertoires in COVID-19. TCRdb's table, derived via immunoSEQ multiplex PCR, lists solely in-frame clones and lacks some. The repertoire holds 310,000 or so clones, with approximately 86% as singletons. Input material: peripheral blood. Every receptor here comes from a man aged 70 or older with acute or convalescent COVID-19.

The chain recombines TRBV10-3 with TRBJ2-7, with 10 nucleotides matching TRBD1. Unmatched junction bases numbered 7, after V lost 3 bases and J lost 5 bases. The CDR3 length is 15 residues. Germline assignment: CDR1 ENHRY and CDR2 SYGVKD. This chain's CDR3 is CAISDRQGARNEQYF. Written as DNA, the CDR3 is TGTGCCATCAGTGACCGACAGGGGGCGCGGAACGAGCAGTACTTC.

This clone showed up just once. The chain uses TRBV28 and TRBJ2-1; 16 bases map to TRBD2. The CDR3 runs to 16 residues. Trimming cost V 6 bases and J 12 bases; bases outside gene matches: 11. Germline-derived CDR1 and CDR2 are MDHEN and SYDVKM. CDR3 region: CASSLPGTSGRGGQFF. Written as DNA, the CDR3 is TGTGCCAGCAGCCTACCCGGGACTAGCGGGAGGGGGGGGCAGTTCTTC. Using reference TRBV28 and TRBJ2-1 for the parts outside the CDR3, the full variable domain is DVKVTQSSRYLVKRTGEKVFLECVQDMDHENMFWYRQDPGLGLRLIYFSYDVKMKEKGDIPEGYSVSREKKERFSLILESASTNQTSMYLCASSLPGTSGRGGQFFGPGTRLTVL.

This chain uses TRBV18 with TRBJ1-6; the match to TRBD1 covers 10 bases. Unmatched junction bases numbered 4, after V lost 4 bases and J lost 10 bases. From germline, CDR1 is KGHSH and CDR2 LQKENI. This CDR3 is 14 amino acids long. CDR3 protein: CASSRDRGGSPLHF. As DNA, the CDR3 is TGTGCCAGCTCACGGGACAGGGGTGGATCACCCCTCCACTTT.

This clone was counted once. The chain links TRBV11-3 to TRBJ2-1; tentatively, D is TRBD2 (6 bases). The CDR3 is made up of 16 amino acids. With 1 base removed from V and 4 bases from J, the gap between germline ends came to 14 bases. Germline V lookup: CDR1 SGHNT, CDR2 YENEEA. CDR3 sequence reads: CASSLGSNGGYNEQFF. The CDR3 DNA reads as TGTGCCAGCAGCTTAGGTAGTAACGGGGGTTACAATGAGCAGTTCTTC.

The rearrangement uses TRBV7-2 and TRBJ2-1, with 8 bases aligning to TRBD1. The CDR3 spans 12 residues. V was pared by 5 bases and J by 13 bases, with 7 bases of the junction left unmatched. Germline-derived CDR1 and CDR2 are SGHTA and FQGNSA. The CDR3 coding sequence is TGTGCCAGCAGCCCGGACAGGGTTCCACAGTTCTTC. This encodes CASSPDRVPQFF.

The CDR3 coding sequence is TGTGCCAGCAGCTTGGCCAGGACACAGCCCCAGCATTTT. Protein sequence: CASSLARTQPQHF. V gene TRBV7-2 combines with J gene TRBJ1-5; D perhaps matches TRBD1 (5 bases). CDR1 SGHTA and CDR2 FQGNSA come from the germline V gene. The CDR3 is 13 residues long. The V gene lost 3 bases and the J gene lost 7 bases, with 10 bases spanning the gap. The full variable domain, its missing parts supplied by reference TRBV7-2 and TRBJ1-5, is GAGVSQSPSNKVTEKGKDVELRCDPISGHTALYWYRQSLGQGLEFLIYFQGNSAPDKSGLPSDRFSAERTGGSVSTLTIQRTQQEDSAVYLCASSLARTQPQHFGDGTRLSIL.

CDR3 loop: CASSQAGQGYNEQFF. CDR3 sequence (DNA): TGTGCCAGCAGCCAAGCGGGACAGGGGTACAATGAGCAGTTCTTC. The chain uses TRBV3-1 (or the pseudogene TRBV3-2) and TRBJ2-1; TRBD1 matches 10 bases. Germline loops: CDR1 LGHDT, CDR2 YNNKEL (reference sequence). J was trimmed by 4 bases and V by 1 base; bases with no gene match: 1. The CDR3 covers 15 residues.

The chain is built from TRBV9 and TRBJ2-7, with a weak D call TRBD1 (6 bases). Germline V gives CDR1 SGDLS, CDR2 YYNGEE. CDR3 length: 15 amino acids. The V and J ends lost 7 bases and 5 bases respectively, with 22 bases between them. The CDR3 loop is CASPTVGQGRNEQYF. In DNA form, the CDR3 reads TGTGCCAGCCCAACCGTGGGGCAGGGGAGAAACGAGCAGTACTTC.

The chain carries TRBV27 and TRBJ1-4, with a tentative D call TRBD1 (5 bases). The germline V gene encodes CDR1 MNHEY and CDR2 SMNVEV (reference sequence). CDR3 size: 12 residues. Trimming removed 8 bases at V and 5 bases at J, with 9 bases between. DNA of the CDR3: TGTGCCAGCGGGGGGGGGAATGAAAAACTGTTTTTT. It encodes CASGGGNEKLFF.

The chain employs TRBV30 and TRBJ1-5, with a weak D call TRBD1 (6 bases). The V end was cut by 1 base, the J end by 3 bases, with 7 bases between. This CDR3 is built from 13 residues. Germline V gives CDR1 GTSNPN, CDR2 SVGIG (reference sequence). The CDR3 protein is CAWSAGVNQPQHF. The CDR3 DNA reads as TGTGCCTGGAGTGCAGGGGTCAATCAGCCCCAGCATTTT. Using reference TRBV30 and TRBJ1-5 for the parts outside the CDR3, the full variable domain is SQTIHQWPATLVQPVGSPLSLECTVEGTSNPNLYWYRQAAGRGLQLLFYSVGIGQISSEVPQNLSASRPQDRQFILSSKKLLLSDSGFYLCAWSAGVNQPQHFGDGTRLSIL.

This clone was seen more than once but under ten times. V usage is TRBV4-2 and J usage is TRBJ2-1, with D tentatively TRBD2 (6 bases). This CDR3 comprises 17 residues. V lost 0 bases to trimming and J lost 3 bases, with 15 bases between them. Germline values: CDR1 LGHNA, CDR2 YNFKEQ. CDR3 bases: TGTGCCAGCAGCCAAGATCTCGGGACTGGAAACTACAATGAGCAGTTCTTC. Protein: CASSQDLGTGNYNEQFF.

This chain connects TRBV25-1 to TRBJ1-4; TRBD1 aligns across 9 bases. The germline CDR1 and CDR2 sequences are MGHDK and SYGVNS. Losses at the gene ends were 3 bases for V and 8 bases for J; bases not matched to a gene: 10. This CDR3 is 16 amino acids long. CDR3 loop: CASSEFWDRAGEKLFF. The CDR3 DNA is TGTGCCAGCAGTGAGTTTTGGGACAGGGCCGGGGAAAAACTGTTTTTT.

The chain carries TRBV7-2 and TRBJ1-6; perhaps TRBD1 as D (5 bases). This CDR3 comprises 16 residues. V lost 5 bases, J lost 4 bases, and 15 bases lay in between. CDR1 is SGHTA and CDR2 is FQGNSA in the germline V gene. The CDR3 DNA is TGTGCCAGCAGCACCGGGGGGGGTGCGTATAATTCACCCCTCCACTTT. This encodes CASSTGGGAYNSPLHF.

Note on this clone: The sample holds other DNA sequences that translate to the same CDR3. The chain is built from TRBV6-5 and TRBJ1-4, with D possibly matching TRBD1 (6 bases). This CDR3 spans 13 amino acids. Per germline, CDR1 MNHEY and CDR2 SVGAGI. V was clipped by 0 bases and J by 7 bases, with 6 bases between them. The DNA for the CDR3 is TGTGCCAGCAGTTACTCAGGGGGTGAAAAACTGTTTTTT. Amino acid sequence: CASSYSGGEKLFF.

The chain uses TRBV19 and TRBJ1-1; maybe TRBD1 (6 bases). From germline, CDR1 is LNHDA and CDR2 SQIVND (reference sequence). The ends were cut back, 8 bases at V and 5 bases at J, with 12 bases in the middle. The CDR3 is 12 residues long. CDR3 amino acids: CASGIQGTEAFF. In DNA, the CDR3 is TGTGCCAGTGGCATACAGGGTACTGAAGCTTTCTTT.

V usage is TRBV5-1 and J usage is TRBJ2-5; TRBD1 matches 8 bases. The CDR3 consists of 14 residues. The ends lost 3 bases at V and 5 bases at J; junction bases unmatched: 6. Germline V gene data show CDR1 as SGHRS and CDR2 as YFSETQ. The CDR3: CASSSNTGGETQYF. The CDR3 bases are TGCGCCAGCAGCTCGAACACAGGGGGGGAGACCCAGTACTTC.

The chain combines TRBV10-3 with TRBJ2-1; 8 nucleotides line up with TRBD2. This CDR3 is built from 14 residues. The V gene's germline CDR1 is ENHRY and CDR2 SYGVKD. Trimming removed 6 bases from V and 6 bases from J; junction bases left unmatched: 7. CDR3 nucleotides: TGTGCCATCAGCCGGGAGGGGGTCGGCAATGAGCAGTTCTTC. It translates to CAISREGVGNEQFF.

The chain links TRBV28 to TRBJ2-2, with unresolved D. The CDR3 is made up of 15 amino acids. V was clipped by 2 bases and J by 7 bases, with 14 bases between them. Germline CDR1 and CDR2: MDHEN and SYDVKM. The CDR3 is CASSLAPTVVGELFF. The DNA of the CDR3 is TGTGCCAGCAGTTTAGCCCCCACGGTTGTCGGGGAGCTGTTTTTT.

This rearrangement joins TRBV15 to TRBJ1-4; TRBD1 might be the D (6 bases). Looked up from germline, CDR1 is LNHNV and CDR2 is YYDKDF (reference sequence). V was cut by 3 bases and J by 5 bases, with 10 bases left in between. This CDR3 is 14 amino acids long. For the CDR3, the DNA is TGTGCCACCAGCAGGGACAGTATAAATGAAAAACTGTTTTTT. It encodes CATSRDSINEKLFF.

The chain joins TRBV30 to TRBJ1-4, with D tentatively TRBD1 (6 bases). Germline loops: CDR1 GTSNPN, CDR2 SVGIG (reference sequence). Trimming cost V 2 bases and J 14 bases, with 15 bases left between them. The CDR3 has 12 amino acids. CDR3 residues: CAWSLRGAGLFF. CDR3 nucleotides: TGTGCCTGGAGTCTTCGGGGGGCGGGGCTGTTTTTT.

The CDR3 here is CSASPDIGGYTEAFF. In DNA form, the CDR3 reads TGCAGTGCTAGTCCAGACATCGGGGGGTACACTGAAGCTTTCTTT. The V gene is TRBV20-1, the J gene TRBJ1-1; perhaps TRBD1 as D (5 bases). CDR3 length: 15 amino acids. Between the trimmed V and J ends, which lost 3 bases and 3 bases, there was a span of 17 bases. From germline, CDR1 is DFQATT and CDR2 SNEGSKA (reference sequence).

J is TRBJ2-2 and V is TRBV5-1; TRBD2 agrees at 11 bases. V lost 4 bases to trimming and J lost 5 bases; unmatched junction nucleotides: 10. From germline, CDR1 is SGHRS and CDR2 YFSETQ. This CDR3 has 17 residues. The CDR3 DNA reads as TGCGCCAGCAGCACCCATCCTAGCGGGAGGTCGACCGGGGAGCTGTTTTTT. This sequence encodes CASSTHPSGRSTGELFF.

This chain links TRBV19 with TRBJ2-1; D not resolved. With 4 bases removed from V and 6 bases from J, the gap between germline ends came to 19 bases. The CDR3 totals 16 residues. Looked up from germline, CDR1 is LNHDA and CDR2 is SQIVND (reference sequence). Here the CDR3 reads CASSSGHAGSGNEQFF. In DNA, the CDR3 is TGTGCCAGTAGTAGCGGTCATGCTGGGTCCGGCAATGAGCAGTTCTTC.

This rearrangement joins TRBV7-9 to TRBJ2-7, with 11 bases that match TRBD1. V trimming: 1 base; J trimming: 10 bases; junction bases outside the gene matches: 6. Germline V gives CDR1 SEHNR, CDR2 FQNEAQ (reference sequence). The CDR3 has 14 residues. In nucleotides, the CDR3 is TGTGCCAGCAGCTTAGGGGGGACAGGGGGAATCCAGTACTTC. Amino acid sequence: CASSLGGTGGIQYF. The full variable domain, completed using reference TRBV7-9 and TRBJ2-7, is DTGVSQNPRHKITKRGQNVTFRCDPISEHNRLYWYRQTLGQGPEFLTYFQNEAQLEKSRLLSDRFSAERPKGSFSTLEIQRTEQGDSAMYLCASSLGGTGGIQYFGPGTRLTVT.

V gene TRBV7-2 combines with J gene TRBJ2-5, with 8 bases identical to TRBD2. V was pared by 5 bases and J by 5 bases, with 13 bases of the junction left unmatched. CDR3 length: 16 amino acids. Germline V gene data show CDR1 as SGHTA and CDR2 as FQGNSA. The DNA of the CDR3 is TGTGCCAGCAGCCGTACGCTTCCAGCGGGAGTTGAGACCCAGTACTTC. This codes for CASSRTLPAGVETQYF. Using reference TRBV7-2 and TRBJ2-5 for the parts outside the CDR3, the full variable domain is GAGVSQSPSNKVTEKGKDVELRCDPISGHTALYWYRQSLGQGLEFLIYFQGNSAPDKSGLPSDRFSAERTGGSVSTLTIQRTQQEDSAVYLCASSRTLPAGVETQYFGPGTRLLVL.

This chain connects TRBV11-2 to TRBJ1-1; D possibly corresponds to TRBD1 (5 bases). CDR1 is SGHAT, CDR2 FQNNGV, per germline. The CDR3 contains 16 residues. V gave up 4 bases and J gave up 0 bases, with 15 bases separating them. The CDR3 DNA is TGTGCCAGCAGCTCCAGGAGGGGAAGTCTGAACACTGAAGCTTTCTTT. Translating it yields CASSSRRGSLNTEAFF.